This T cell receptor beta chain is from a study of PD-1 blockade in classical Hodgkin lymphoma. Study-wide findings and caveats: Reports described newly diagnosed patients as having lower baseline TCR diversity than healthy donors.

The CDR3 runs to 14 residues. Germline CDR1 reads SGHDT; CDR2 reads YYEEEE. V was clipped by 2 bases and J by 2 bases; unmatched bases: 1. TCRdb's table, derived via immunoSEQ multiplex PCR, lists solely in-frame clones and lacks some. The sample lists over 35,000 clones; around three quarters were seen once. Each patient's relapse followed autologous stem cell transplantation, and brentuximab vedotin exposure varied. In regard to this clone: Antigen unknown.

The specimen comprised peripheral blood mononuclear cells (PBMCs), sampled before the second cycle of nivolumab. This chain joins TRBV5-6 and TRBJ1-3; 7 nucleotides agree with TRBD1. This sequence was found in a human donor with classical Hodgkin lymphoma. The CDR3, as DNA: TGTGCCAGCAGCTTCGGGACAGCTGGAAACACCATATATTTT. It is translated as CASSFGTAGNTIYF.